Listed here are 17 T cell receptor beta chains from one sample, sequenced in a study of identical twins. Each CDR3 protein is one row after TCRdb ran MiXCR on the 5' RACE reads. This repertoire shows more than 650,000 distinct CDR3 sequences, roughly 6.2% found once; its top ten account for approximately 1.6%. Material for sequencing was naive T cells sorted from blood. The receptor source for this set is a man between 18 and 29 years old in good health.

The sample holds many counts of this clonotype. The chain carries TRBV5-6 and TRBJ2-7, with a tentative D call TRBD2 (6 bases). Germline V gene data show CDR1 as SGHDT and CDR2 as YYEEEE. This CDR3 comprises 15 residues. Trimming stripped 4 bases from V and 1 base from J, with 15 bases between. The CDR3 loop is CASSPRGPPSYEQYF. The CDR3 coding sequence is TGTGCCAGCAGCCCGCGGGGACCCCCGTCCTACGAGCAGTACTTC.

This clonotype has only a few counts. This CDR3 is CASSLGLAGVGHEQFF. The DNA for the CDR3 is TGCGCCAGCAGCCTGGGACTAGCGGGAGTGGGGCATGAGCAGTTCTTC. The gene calls are TRBV5-1 and TRBJ2-1, with TRBD2 identical over 14 bases. The CDR3 runs to 16 residues. The germline CDR1 and CDR2 sequences are SGHRS and YFSETQ. Losses at the gene ends were 4 bases for V and 8 bases for J; bases not matched to a gene: 8.

This clonotype was recorded at least ten times. The chain has TRBV12-3 or TRBV12-4 and TRBJ1-6; a weak D match, TRBD1 (5 bases). Deletions cut 5 bases from V and 7 bases from J, with 15 bases between. The CDR3 runs 15 residues. The CDR3 spells CASSPRQLGNSPLHF. The CDR3 DNA sequence: TGTGCCAGCAGTCCCCGACAGTTGGGCAATTCACCCCTCCACTTT.

In its sample, this clonotype was seen many times. The chain employs TRBV20-1 and TRBJ2-1; unclear D gene. The CDR3 is made up of 13 amino acids. The germline CDR1 and CDR2 sequences are DFQATT and SNEGSKA (reference sequence). Trimming left V 3 bases short and J 2 bases short, with 8 bases between. CDR3 sequence: CSASVQPYNEQFF. The CDR3 nucleotides read TGCAGTGCTAGCGTCCAGCCCTACAATGAGCAGTTCTTC.

This clonotype was detected many times. The chain has TRBV24-1 and TRBJ2-3; D is uncertain. The CDR3 loop spans 14 amino acids. Germline-derived CDR1 and CDR2 are KGHDR and SFDVKD. The V end was cut by 4 bases, the J end by 6 bases, with 13 bases between. CDR3 DNA: TGTGCCACCAGTGACGACGGACCACAGGATACGCAGTATTTT. Protein sequence: CATSDDGPQDTQYF.

In this sample, this clonotype turned up many times. V is TRBV14 and J is TRBJ1-1, with TRBD1 matching 7 bases. Germline CDR1 and CDR2: SGHDN and FVKESK. The length of the CDR3 is 12 residues. The J segment lost 6 bases and the V segment lost 3 bases, leaving 1 base of the junction unmatched. CDR3 DNA sequence: TGTGCCAGCAGCCAGGGACAGCCTGAAGCTTTCTTT. Translated, it gives CASSQGQPEAFF.

The chain uses TRBV9 and TRBJ2-1; unclear D gene. The CDR3 runs to 15 residues. Trimming cost V 0 bases and J 7 bases, with 14 bases left between them. CDR1 is SGDLS, CDR2 YYNGEE, per germline. The CDR3 region is CASSVDVSPMNEQFF. In DNA form, the CDR3 reads TGTGCCAGCAGCGTAGACGTAAGTCCGATGAATGAGCAGTTCTTC.

V gene TRBV12-3 or TRBV12-4 combines with J gene TRBJ2-1; 12 bases are a match to TRBD2. V was clipped by 3 bases and J by 7 bases; unmatched bases: 7. This CDR3 has 16 amino acids. The CDR3 DNA is TGTGCCAGCAGTTTGACTAGCGGGAGTTCCCTAAATGAGCAGTTCTTC. Its translation: CASSLTSGSSLNEQFF.

This clonotype was counted ten times or more. The chain joins TRBV28 to TRBJ2-1; the D is unclear. Between the trimmed V and J ends, which lost 7 bases and 6 bases, there was a span of 7 bases. Germline V lookup: CDR1 MDHEN, CDR2 SYDVKM. The CDR3 is 11 residues long. The CDR3 sequence is CASIRLNEQFF. DNA for the CDR3: TGTGCCAGCATCAGACTCAATGAGCAGTTCTTC.

At least ten counts were recorded for this clonotype. V and J are TRBV11-2 and TRBJ2-1; D not resolved. Germline values: CDR1 SGHAT, CDR2 FQNNGV. The CDR3 has 12 amino acids. V was pared by 5 bases and J by 5 bases, with 7 bases between. The CDR3 sequence is CASSALNNEQFF. As DNA, the CDR3 is TGTGCCAGCAGCGCCTTGAACAATGAGCAGTTCTTC.

This clonotype occurred a few times. This sequence joins TRBV7-9 and TRBJ1-1; possible D gene TRBD1, 5 bases. Trimming removed 1 base from V and 1 base from J, with 10 bases in between. Germline V gives CDR1 SEHNR, CDR2 FQNEAQ (reference sequence). This CDR3 contains 15 residues. CDR3 protein: CASSLELGQNTEAFF. DNA for the CDR3: TGTGCCAGCAGCTTAGAACTCGGACAGAACACTGAAGCTTTCTTT.

The chain carries TRBV6-1 and TRBJ1-2; possibly TRBD1 for D (5 bases). The V gene lost 6 bases and the J gene lost 1 base, with 18 bases spanning the gap. Germline loops: CDR1 MNHNS, CDR2 SASEGT. CDR3 length: 16 residues. CDR3 loop: CASSVNQGLSNYGYTF. The CDR3 DNA follows: TGTGCCAGCAGCGTGAATCAGGGCCTCAGTAACTATGGCTACACCTTC.

This clonotype was counted ten times or more. The rearrangement links TRBV25-1 to TRBJ2-1, with 11 bases matching TRBD2. The CDR3 extends over 15 amino acids. Germline trimming cut 6 bases from V and 9 bases from J; bases unmatched to any gene: 10. The V gene's germline CDR1 is MGHDK and CDR2 SYGVNS. The CDR3 DNA follows: TGTGCCAGCAGCGCTCTAGCGGGAGGAGGAACTGAGCAGTTCTTC. As protein: CASSALAGGGTEQFF.

Ten or more counts support this clonotype. The rearrangement links TRBV3-1 to TRBJ1-1, with no clear D. V lost 0 bases and J lost 2, with 10 bases in between. Per the germline V gene, CDR1 is LGHDT and CDR2 is YNNKEL (reference sequence). The CDR3 runs 15 residues. For the CDR3, the DNA is TGTGCCAGCAGCCAAGAATCACTTGGAAACACTGAAGCTTTCTTT. This codes for CASSQESLGNTEAFF.

This clonotype was seen only a few times. The chain uses TRBV20-1 and TRBJ2-7; TRBD1 matches 10 bases. This CDR3 has 20 amino acids. Germline CDR1 reads DFQATT; CDR2 reads SNEGSKA (reference sequence). The CDR3 spells CRAIPQYPGQGRLISYEQYF. The CDR3 DNA reads as TGCAGAGCAATCCCACAATATCCGGGACAGGGGCGATTGATCTCCTACGAGCAGTACTTC.

At least ten counts were recorded for this clonotype. The V gene is TRBV6-5, the J gene TRBJ2-5; TRBD2 agrees at 10 bases. This CDR3 comprises 16 residues. CDR1 is MNHEY and CDR2 is SVGAGI in the germline V gene. V was pared by 0 bases and J by 4 bases, with 5 bases of the junction left unmatched. The CDR3 sequence is CASSYSIASGRETQYF. In nucleotides, the CDR3 is TGTGCCAGCAGTTACTCCATAGCTAGCGGGAGAGAGACCCAGTACTTC.

This clonotype was found many times. The V gene is TRBV6-1, the J gene TRBJ2-5; 9 positions match TRBD1. The CDR3 is 14 amino acids. Germline CDR1 reads MNHNS; CDR2 reads SASEGT. Losses at the gene ends were 6 bases for V and 3 bases for J; bases not matched to a gene: 5. CDR3 amino acids: CASRPGTGKETQYF. Written as DNA, the CDR3 is TGTGCCAGCAGACCCGGGACAGGGAAAGAGACCCAGTACTTC.